This passage covers 2 T cell receptor beta chains from one sample sequenced in a study of graft-versus-host responses after intestinal transplantation. Assay: immunoSEQ multiplex PCR; the TCRdb copy retains only in-frame clones and omits some. The sample contains roughly 50,000 clones, under 95% of which appear only once. The sample in question was PBMCs, obtained roughly 660 days after intestinal transplant. These receptors all stem from a human patient who received an intestinal transplant, so some T cells may come from the graft donor.

The chain recombines TRBV19 with TRBJ1-4, with 8 bases fitting TRBD1. The CDR3 runs 14 residues. Germline V lookup: CDR1 LNHDA, CDR2 SQIVND (reference sequence). Losses at the gene ends were 5 bases for V and 7 bases for J; bases not matched to a gene: 6. The CDR3 region is CASSPGTGSEKLFF. The CDR3 DNA is TGTGCCAGTAGTCCCGGGACAGGAAGTGAAAAACTGTTTTTT.

V gene TRBV19 combines with J gene TRBJ2-3; tentative D call: TRBD2 (6 bases). This CDR3 is built from 14 residues. Trimming left V 8 bases short and J 0 bases short, with 12 bases between. The germline V gene encodes CDR1 LNHDA and CDR2 SQIVND (reference sequence). The CDR3 nucleotides are TGTGCCAGTTCCCTAGGGACTAGCACAGATACGCAGTATTTT. This encodes CASSLGTSTDTQYF.